At least ten counts were recorded for the clone carrying this T cell receptor (beta chain). Its antigen is unknown. Trimming removed 5 bases from V and 8 bases from J, with 18 bases in between. The CDR3 loop spans 14 amino acids. CD4+CD45RO+CD25- cells were isolated as memory CD4+ T cells. TRBV12-4/TRBJ1-2 clonotypes were amplified with adaptor-ligated barcode primers. One entry per CDR3 protein, called by TCRdb with MiXCR from the multiplex PCR reads. The sample lists approximately 500 distinct CDR3 sequences, under 25% occurring once. Whole-study results and caveats: In terms of TCR gene usage, tumor memory CD4+ T cells clustered together with blood and lymph node memory CD4+ cells, as well as with lymph node naive CD4+ cells. Tumor Tregs overlapped most with tumor, then blood, naive CD4+ cells.

The origin of this receptor is a female donor with breast cancer. The gene calls are TRBV12-3 or TRBV12-4 and TRBJ1-2; unclear D gene. The sequencing input was memory CD4+ T cells sorted from blood. As for subset: memory CD4+ T cells, CD4+CD45RO+CD25-. Here the CDR3 DNA reads TGTGCCAGCAGTCTCCCGCCACTCGGGCGCGGCTACACCTTC. This encodes CASSLPPLGRGYTF.